This record covers a single T cell receptor (beta chain). This clone was found once. Its cognate antigen has yet to be identified. No quality values exist for individual bases; no much larger clone is one base distant. The sample's time point label, in plain terms: blood 4 weeks post-SBRT, at nephrectomy. What this sample's treatment or condition label stands for: 15 Gy SBRT to primary tumor, nephrectomy 4 weeks later. Samples were obtained from a clinical trial, in which 15 Gy stereotactic body radiation therapy was delivered to primary renal cell carcinomas and nephrectomy was performed 4 weeks later. Serial peripheral blood from radiation-treated patients was sampled at baseline, 2 weeks and 4 weeks after SBRT to track tumor-enriched clonotypes. Renal cell carcinoma with clear cell pathology was present in all patients. The QIAamp DNA Blood Mini Kit (Qiagen) was used to prepare genomic DNA for TCR sequencing. Samples were included in the analyses only if all quality control checks were passed.

These data belong to a study of radiation and T cells in renal cell carcinoma (dated by TCRdb to the early 2020s). With regard to the full study: In total, approximately 54 samples, comprising approximately 25 tumors and approximately 27 peripheral blood samples, were subjected to TCR beta sequencing. The last blood draw occurred 4 weeks after radiation, at the same time as nephrectomy. In the approximately 58 samples combined, around 3.9 million unique CDR3 nucleotide sequences were found, encoding roughly 3,000,000 unique CDR3 amino acid sequences. General findings and caveats noted by the study authors: Because no pretreatment tumor biopsies were available, whether clonotypes were present in the tumor at baseline could not be determined. With a single-armed trial design, the study had no way to address how radiation dose or scheduling affects the TCR repertoire. Top tumor clonotypes rose in blood from baseline to 2 weeks post-radiation, then contracted by 4 weeks, suggesting transient expansion of tumor-resident clones. Blood repertoire dynamics were not followed beyond 4 weeks after treatment.

Relative to germline, V is 8 bases shorter and J is 7 bases shorter, with 15 bases between their ends. Including the terminal cysteine and phenylalanine, the CDR3 comprises 13 residues. Of the read, only the CDR3 DNA is kept; its 39 bases are in frame from base 1. CDR1 SNHLY and CDR2 FYNNEI are derived from the germline V gene. TCR beta libraries were generated from genomic DNA with the immunoSEQ kit, following the manufacturer's recommendations. To prepare the libraries, a first multiplex PCR with proprietary primers was run, followed by a second PCR that added unique barcodes, and a bead cleanup was done after each round. Each sample batch included a kit-provided positive control reaction and a negative control reaction. The final libraries underwent checking on an Agilent 4200 TapeStation D1000 ScreenTape, volumetric pooling, and quantification by qPCR. An Illumina NextSeq500 fitted with a MidOutput 150-cycle cartridge performed the sequencing, running 156 Read1 cycles and 15 Index1 cycles with the kit's custom primers. The pooled library was loaded at approximately 1 pM, and about 19% PhiX control was spiked in. The paper's processing steps were these. Vendor-processed data were analyzed in R, with a clonotype defined as all T cells sharing the same CDR3 nucleotide sequence. For clone abundance analyses, frequencies were normalized to the 10,000 most abundant clones per sample. Public T cell clones, which averaged fewer than five per sample, were removed prior to analysis. Tumor-enriched clonotypes and baseline blood-enriched clonotypes were defined as those with an abundance difference of at least 32-fold between compartments. Clonotypes expanded or contracted between blood time points were identified with a beta-binomial differential abundance model. Similarity between tumor and blood repertoires was quantified using the Baroni-Urbani and Buser coefficient, and groups were compared with two-tailed Wilcoxon tests in R. Entries here come from immuneACCESS through TCRdb and include only in-frame sequences with V and J called. Some clones fail to appear in such tables; in the studies checked, an unresolved V gene covers under half of the shortfall, and the cause of the remainder is unknown. V and J calls and clone size follow that table, whereas D and trimming were derived from the DNA. The sample records over 120,000 clones, approximately 86% of which are singletons. The ten largest make up around a sixth of the sample.

The rearrangement combines TRBV2 with TRBJ2-1; TRBD1 is a possible D gene, resting on 5 matching bases. Sample: blood, taken from a patient whose treatment included radiotherapy and nephrectomy. This TCR came from a woman aged 45-59 years with renal cell carcinoma. Here is the DNA: TGTGCCAGCTCACGAGGCAGGGTTAATGAGCAGTTCTTC. This translates into CASSRGRVNEQFF. With all but the CDR3 taken from the reference TRBV2 and TRBJ2-1 genes, the full variable domain is: EPEVTQTPSHQVTQMGQEVILRCVPISNHLYFYWYRQILGQKVEFLVSFYNNEISEKSEIFDDQFSVERPDGSNFTLKIRSTKLEDSAMYFCASSRGRVNEQFFGPGTRLTVL.